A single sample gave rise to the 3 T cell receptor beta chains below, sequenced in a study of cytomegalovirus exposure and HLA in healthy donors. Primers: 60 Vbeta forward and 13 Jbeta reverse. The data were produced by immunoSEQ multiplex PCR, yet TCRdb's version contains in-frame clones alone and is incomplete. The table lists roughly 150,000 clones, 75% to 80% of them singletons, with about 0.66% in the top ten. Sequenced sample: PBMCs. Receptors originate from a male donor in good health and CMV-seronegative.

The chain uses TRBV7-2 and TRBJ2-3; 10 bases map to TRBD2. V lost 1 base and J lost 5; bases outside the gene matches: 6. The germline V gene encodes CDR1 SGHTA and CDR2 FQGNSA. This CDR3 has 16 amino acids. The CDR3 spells CASSLGVAGGLDTQYF. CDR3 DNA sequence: TGTGCCAGCAGCTTAGGGGTAGCGGGGGGTCTAGATACGCAGTATTTT.

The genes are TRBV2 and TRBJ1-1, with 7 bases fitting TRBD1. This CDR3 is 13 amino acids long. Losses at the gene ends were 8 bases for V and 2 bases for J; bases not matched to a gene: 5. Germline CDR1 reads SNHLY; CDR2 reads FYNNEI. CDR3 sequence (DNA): TGTGCCAGCTTCGGACAGGCTAACACTGAAGCTTTCTTT. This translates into CASFGQANTEAFF.

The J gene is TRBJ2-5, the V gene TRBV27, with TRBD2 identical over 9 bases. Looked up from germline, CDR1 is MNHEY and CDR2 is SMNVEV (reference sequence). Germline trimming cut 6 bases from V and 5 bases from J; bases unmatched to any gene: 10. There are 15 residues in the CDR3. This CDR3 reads CASRSLAGEGETQYF. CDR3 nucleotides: TGTGCCAGCAGATCTTTAGCGGGAGAGGGGGAGACCCAGTACTTC.